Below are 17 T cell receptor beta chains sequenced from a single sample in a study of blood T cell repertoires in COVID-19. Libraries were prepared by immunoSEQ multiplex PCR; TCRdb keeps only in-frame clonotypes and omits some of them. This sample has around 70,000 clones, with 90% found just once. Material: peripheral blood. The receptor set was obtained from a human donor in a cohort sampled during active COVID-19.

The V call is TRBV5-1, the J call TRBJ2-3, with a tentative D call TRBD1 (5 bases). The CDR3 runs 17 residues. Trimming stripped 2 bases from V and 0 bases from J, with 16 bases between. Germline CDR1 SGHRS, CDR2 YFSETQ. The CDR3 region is CASSLSGLDFSTDTQYF. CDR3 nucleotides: TGCGCCAGCAGCTTATCAGGGTTAGACTTTAGCACAGATACGCAGTATTTT.

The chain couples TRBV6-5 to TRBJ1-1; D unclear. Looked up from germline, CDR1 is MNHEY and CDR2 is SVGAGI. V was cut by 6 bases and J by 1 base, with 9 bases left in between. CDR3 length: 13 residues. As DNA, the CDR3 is TGTGCCAGCAGCTTGGACTCGAACACTGAAGCTTTCTTT. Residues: CASSLDSNTEAFF.

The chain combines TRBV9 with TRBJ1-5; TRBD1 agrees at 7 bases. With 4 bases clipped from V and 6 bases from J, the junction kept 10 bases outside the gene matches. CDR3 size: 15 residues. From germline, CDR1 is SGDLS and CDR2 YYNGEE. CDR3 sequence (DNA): TGTGCCAGCAGCATAGACGGACAGGTCAGTCAGCCCCAGCATTTT. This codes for CASSIDGQVSQPQHF.

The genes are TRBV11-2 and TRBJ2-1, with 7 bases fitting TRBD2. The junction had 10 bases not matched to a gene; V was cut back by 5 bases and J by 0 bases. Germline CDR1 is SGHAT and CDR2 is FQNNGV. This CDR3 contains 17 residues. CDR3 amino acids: CASSLGASGSSYNEQFF. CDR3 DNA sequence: TGTGCCAGCAGCCTCGGGGCTAGCGGCAGCTCCTACAATGAGCAGTTCTTC.

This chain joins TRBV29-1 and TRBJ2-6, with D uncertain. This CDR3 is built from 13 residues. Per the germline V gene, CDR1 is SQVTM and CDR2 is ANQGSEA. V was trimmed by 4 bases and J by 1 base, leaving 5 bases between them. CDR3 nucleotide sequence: TGCAGCGTTGCCGTATCTGGGGCCAACGTCCTGACTTTC. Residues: CSVAVSGANVLTF.

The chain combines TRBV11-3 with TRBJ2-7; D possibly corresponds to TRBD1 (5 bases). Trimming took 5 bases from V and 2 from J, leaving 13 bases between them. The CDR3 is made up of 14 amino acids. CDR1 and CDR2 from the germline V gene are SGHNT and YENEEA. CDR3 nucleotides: TGTGCCAGCAGCCCACCAGGGAAACCCTACGAGCAGTACTTC. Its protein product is CASSPPGKPYEQYF.

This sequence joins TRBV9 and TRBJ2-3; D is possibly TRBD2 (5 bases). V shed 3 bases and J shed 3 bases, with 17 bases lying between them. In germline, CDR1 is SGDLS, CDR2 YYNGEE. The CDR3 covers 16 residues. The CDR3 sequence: CASSAASTSPTDTQYF. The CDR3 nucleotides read TGTGCCAGCAGCGCCGCTAGCACCTCTCCAACAGATACGCAGTATTTT.

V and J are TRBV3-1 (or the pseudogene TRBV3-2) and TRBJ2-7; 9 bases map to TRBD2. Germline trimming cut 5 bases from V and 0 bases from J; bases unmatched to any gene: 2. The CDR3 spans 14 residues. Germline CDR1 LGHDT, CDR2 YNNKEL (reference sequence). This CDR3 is CASSTTSGSYEQYF. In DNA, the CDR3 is TGTGCCAGCAGCACGACTAGCGGCTCCTACGAGCAGTACTTC.

CDR3: CASSEETGGETQYF. CDR3 sequence (DNA): TGTGCCAGCAGTGAAGAAACAGGGGGGGAGACCCAGTACTTC. V is TRBV25-1 and J is TRBJ2-5, with 8 bases that match TRBD1. Germline V gene data show CDR1 as MGHDK and CDR2 as SYGVNS. The CDR3 length is 14 residues. The ends lost 2 bases at V and 5 bases at J; junction bases unmatched: 4.

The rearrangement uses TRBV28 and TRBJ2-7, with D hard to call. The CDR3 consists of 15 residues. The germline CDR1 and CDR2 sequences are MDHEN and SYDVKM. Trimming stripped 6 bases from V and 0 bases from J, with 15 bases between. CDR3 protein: CASSLWVQASYEQYF. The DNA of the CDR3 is TGTGCCAGCAGCCTATGGGTGCAGGCCTCCTACGAGCAGTACTTC. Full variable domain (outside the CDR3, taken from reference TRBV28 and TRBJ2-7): DVKVTQSSRYLVKRTGEKVFLECVQDMDHENMFWYRQDPGLGLRLIYFSYDVKMKEKGDIPEGYSVSREKKERFSLILESASTNQTSMYLCASSLWVQASYEQYFGPGTRLTVT.

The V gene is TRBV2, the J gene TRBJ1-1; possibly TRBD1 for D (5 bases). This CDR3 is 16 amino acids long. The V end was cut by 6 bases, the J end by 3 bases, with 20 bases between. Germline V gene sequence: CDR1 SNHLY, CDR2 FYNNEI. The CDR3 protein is CASRQWGSLRDTEAFF. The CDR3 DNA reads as TGTGCCAGCAGACAGTGGGGCAGTCTAAGGGACACTGAAGCTTTCTTT.

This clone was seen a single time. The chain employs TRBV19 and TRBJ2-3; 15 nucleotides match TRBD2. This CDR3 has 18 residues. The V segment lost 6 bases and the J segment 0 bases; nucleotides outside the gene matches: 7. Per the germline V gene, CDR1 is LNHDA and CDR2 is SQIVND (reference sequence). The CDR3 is CASSRGLAGGPSTDTQYF. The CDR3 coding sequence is TGTGCCAGTAGCCGGGGACTAGCGGGAGGACCTAGCACAGATACGCAGTATTTT.

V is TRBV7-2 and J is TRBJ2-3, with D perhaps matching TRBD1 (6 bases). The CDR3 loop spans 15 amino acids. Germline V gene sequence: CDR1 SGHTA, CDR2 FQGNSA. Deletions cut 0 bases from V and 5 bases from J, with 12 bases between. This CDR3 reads CASSLATTTGDTQYF. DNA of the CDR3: TGTGCCAGCAGCTTAGCGACCACGACAGGAGATACGCAGTATTTT.

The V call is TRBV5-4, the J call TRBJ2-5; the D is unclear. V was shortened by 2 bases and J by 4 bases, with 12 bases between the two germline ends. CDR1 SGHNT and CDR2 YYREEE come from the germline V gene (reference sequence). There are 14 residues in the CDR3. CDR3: CASSFGVRGETQYF. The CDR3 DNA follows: TGTGCCAGCAGCTTCGGAGTGCGTGGAGAGACCCAGTACTTC.

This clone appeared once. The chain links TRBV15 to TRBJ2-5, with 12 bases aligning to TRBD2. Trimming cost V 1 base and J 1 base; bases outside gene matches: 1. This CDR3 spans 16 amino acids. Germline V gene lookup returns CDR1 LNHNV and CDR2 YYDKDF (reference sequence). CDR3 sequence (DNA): TGTGCCACCAGCAGAGGGACTAGCGGGGCCCAAGAGACCCAGTACTTC. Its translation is CATSRGTSGAQETQYF.

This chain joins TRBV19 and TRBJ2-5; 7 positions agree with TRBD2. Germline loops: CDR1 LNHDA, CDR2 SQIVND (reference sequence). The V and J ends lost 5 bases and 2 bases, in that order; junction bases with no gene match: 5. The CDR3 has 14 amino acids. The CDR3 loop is CASSRTSAQETQYF. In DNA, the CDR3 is TGTGCCAGTAGTCGAACTAGCGCACAAGAGACCCAGTACTTC.

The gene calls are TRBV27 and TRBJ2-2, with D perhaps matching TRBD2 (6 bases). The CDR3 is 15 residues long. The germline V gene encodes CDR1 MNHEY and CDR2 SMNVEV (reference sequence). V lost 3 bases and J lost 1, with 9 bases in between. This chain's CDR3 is CASSFVAENTGELFF. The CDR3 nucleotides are TGTGCCAGCAGTTTTGTAGCGGAGAACACCGGGGAGCTGTTTTTT.